This T cell receptor beta chain was identified during a study of brain T cells in children with intractable seizures. Notes on the study in general: Viral specificity was inferred only from CDR3 similarity; HCMV serostatus was unknown. Clones missing pre-surgery may reflect undersampling of that blood sample.

With regard to this clone: Its antigen remains unidentified.

The sequenced cases were selected for having the highest brain T cell transcript signatures. Germline V gene sequence: CDR1 MDHEN, CDR2 SYDVKM. This CDR3 is built from 11 residues. V lost 6 bases, J lost 7 bases, and 10 bases lay in between. Produced via immunoSEQ multiplex PCR; TCRdb's table is partial and in-frame only. The profile covers roughly 110,000 clones, with approximately 94% appearing a single time and 3.8% taken by the ten largest. Sequences were derived from peripheral blood, sampled at surgery. The receptor comes from a boy under three years old with hemimegalencephaly and intractable seizures. The V gene is TRBV28, the J gene TRBJ2-7, with D tentatively TRBD1 (6 bases). CDR3 coding DNA: TGTGCCAGCAGATCCACAGGGGAGCAGTACTTC. Protein sequence: CASRSTGEQYF.